This T cell receptor beta chain derives from a study of shared clonotypes between healthy human individuals. Naive CD8 cells lacked CD45RO and underwent positive selection for CCR7, leaving out terminally differentiated effector memory CD45RA+ cells. Assay execution proceeded at the deep level. The protocol was immunoSEQ multiplex PCR, while the TCRdb copy is restricted to in-frame clones and leaves out a portion. The repertoire has roughly 2,000,000 clones, roughly 93% of them found once; the top ten carry about 1.7%. V lost 0 bases, J lost 1 base, and 13 bases lay in between. The V gene's germline CDR1 is SGHRS and CDR2 YFSETQ. This CDR3 spans 16 amino acids.

Sequenced sample: naive CD8+ T cells from PBMCs. This receptor was taken from a man aged 18 to 30 in good health. Some clones in this sample may be carry-over from other donors' samples. The chain employs TRBV5-1 and TRBJ1-1; D is unclear. The DNA for the CDR3 is TGCGCCAGCAGCTTGGCCGAACTTTACAAGAACACTGAAGCTTTCTTT. It encodes CASSLAELYKNTEAFF.